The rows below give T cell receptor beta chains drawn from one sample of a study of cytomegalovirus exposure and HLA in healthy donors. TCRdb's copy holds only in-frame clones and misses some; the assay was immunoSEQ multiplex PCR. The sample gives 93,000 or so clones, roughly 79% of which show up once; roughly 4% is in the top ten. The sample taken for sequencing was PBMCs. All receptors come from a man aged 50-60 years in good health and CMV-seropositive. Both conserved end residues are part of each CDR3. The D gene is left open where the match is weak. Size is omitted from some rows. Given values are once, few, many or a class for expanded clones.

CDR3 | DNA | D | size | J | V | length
CASSGETGGDYGYTF | TGTGCCAGTAGTGGGGAAACAGGGGGAGACTATGGCTACACCTTC | TRBD1 | NA | TRBJ1-2 | TRBV19 | 15
CASSDGGRETQYF | TGTGCCAGCAGTGACGGGGGGAGAGAGACCCAGTACTTC | TRBD2 | NA | TRBJ2-5 | TRBV2 | 13
CATSRGTGSDTGELFF | TGTGCCACCAGCAGAGGGACAGGGTCGGACACCGGGGAGCTGTTTTTT | TRBD1 | NA | TRBJ2-2 | TRBV15 | 16
CSVVNRPSSYEQYF | TGCAGCGTTGTAAACAGGCCAAGCTCCTACGAGCAGTACTTC | NA | NA | TRBJ2-7 | TRBV29-1 | 14
CASSFGTSGSAGEQFF | TGTGCCAGCAGTTTTGGGACTAGCGGGAGTGCAGGTGAGCAGTTCTTC | TRBD2 | NA | TRBJ2-1 | TRBV7-8 | 16
CASSPGQGNADTQYF | TGTGCCAGCAGTCCGGGACAGGGGAACGCAGATACGCAGTATTTT | TRBD1 | once | TRBJ2-3 | TRBV11-3 | 15
CASSAGTSGSTDTQYF | TGTGCCAGCAGTGCTGGGACTAGCGGGAGCACAGATACGCAGTATTTT | TRBD2 | NA | TRBJ2-3 | TRBV6-1 | 16
CATSRDGRQGNYGYTF | TGTGCCACCAGCAGAGATGGGCGTCAGGGGAACTATGGCTACACCTTC | NA | NA | TRBJ1-2 | TRBV15 | 16
CASASGGRTDTQYF | TGTGCCTCAGCTAGCGGGGGTCGCACAGATACGCAGTATTTT | TRBD2 | NA | TRBJ2-3 | TRBV10-3 | 14
CASSLAGVSYEQYF | TGTGCCAGCAGCTTAGCCGGGGTCTCCTACGAGCAGTACTTC | NA | few | TRBJ2-7 | TRBV7-2 | 14